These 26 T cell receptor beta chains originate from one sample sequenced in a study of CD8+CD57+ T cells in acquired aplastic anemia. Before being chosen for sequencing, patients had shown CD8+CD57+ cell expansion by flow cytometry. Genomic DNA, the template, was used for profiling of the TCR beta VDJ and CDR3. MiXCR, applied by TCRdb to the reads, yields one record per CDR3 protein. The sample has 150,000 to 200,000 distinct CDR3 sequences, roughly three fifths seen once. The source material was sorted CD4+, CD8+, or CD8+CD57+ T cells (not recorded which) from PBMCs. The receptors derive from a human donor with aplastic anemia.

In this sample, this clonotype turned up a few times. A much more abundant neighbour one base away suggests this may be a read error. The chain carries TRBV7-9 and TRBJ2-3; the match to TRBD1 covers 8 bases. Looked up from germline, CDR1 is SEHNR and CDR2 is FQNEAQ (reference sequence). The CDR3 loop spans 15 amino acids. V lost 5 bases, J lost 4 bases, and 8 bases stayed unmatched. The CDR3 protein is CASSPQGGSADTQYF. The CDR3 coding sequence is TGTGCCAGCAGCCCACAGGGGGGAAGCGCAGATACGCAGTATTTT.

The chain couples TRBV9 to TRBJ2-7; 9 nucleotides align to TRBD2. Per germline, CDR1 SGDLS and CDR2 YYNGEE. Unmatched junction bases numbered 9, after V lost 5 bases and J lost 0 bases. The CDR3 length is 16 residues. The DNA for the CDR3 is TGTGCCAGCAGTCCCGAAAGCGGGAGGCTCTCCTACGAGCAGTACTTC. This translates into CASSPESGRLSYEQYF.

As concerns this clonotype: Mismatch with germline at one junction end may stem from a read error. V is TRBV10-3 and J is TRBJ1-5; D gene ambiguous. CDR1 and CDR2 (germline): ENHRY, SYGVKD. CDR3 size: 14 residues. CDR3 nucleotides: TGTGCCATCAGTGAGTCGGACGGGGATCAGCCCCGGCATTTT. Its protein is CAISESDGDQPRHF.

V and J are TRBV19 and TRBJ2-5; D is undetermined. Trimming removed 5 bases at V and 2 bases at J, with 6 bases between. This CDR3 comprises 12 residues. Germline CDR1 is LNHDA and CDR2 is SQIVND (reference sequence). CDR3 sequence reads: CASSVGQETQYF. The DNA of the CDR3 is TGTGCCAGTAGTGTCGGGCAAGAGACCCAGTACTTC.

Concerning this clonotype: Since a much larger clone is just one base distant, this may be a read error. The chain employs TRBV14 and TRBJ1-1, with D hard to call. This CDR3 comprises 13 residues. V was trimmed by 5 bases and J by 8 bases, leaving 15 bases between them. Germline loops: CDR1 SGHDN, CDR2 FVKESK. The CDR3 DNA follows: TGTGCCAGCAGCTTTTCTGGCTGGAGGGAAGCTTTCTTT. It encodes CASSFSGWREAFF.

DNA of the CDR3: TGTGCCAGCAGCCTTAGCGGGAGAGGAGATACGCAGTATTTT. It specifies CASSLSGRGDTQYF. This rearrangement joins TRBV7-3 to TRBJ2-3, with 9 bases matching TRBD2. The CDR3 consists of 14 residues. Germline-derived CDR1 and CDR2 are SGHTA and FQGTGA. V was pared by 5 bases and J by 5 bases, with 5 bases of the junction left unmatched. Based on the CDR3 plus reference TRBV7-3 and TRBJ2-3, the full variable domain is GAGVSQTPSNKVTEKGKYVELRCDPISGHTALYWYRQSLGQGPEFLIYFQGTGAADDSGLPNDRFFAVRPEGSVSTLKIQRTERGDSAVYLCASSLSGRGDTQYFGPGTRLTVL.

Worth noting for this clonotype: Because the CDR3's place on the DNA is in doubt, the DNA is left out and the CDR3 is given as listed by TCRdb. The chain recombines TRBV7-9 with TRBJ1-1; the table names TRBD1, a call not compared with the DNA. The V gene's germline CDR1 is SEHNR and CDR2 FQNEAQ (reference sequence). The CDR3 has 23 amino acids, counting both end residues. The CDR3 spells CASSPGSGRKNIQYFGAGTEAFF.

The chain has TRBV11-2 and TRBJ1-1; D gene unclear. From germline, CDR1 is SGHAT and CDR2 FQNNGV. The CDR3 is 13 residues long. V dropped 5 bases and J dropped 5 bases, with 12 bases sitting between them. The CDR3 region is CASSLLWRTEAFF. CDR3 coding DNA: TGTGCCAGCAGCCTACTCTGGCGAACTGAAGCTTTCTTT.

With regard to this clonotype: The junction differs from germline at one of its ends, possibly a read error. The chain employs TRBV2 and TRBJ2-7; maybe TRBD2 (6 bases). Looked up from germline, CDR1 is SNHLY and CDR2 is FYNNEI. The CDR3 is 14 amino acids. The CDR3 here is CASSLRLEAYEQYF. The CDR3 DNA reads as TGTGCCAGCAGCTTGAGACTAGAAGCCTATGAGCAGTACTTC.

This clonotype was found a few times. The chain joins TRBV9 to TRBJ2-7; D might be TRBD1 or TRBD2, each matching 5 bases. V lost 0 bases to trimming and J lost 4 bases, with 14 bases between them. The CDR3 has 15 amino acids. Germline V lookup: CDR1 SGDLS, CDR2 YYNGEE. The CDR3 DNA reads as TGTGCCAGCAGCGTAGCGATGCAGGGAGAGTACGAGCAGTACTTC. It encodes CASSVAMQGEYEQYF.

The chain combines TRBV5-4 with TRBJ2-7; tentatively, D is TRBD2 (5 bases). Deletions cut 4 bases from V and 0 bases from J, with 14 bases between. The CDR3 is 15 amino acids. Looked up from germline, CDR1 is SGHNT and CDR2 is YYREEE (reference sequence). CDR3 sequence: CASSPSSFSSYEQYF. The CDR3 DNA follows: TGTGCCAGCAGCCCCTCTAGCTTTTCCTCCTACGAGCAGTACTTC.

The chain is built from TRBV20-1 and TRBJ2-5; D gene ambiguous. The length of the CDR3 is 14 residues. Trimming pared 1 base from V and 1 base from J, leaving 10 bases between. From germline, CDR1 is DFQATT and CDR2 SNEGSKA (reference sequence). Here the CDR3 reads CSARAFDIQETQYF. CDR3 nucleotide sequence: TGCAGTGCTAGAGCGTTCGACATCCAAGAGACCCAGTACTTC.

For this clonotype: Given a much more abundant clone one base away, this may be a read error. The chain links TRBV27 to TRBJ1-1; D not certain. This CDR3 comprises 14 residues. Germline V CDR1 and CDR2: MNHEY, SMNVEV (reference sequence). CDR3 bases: TGTGCCAGCAGTCTCCTAGCTTCGAACACTGGAGCTTTCTTT. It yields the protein CASSLLASNTGAFF.

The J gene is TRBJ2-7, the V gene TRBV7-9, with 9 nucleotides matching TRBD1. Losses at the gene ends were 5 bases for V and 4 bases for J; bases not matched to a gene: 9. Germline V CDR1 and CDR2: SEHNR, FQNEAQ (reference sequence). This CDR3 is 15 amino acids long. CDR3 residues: CASSPGDRAGYEQYF. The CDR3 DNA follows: TGTGCCAGCAGCCCCGGGGACAGGGCGGGTTACGAGCAGTACTTC.

The CDR3 bases are TGTGCCAGCAGTGCAGGGGATGAGCAGTTCTTC. Translated: CASSAGDEQFF. The chain combines TRBV2 with TRBJ2-1, with D tentatively TRBD1 (6 bases). V was pared by 4 bases and J by 8 bases, with 6 bases between. Germline V gene sequence: CDR1 SNHLY, CDR2 FYNNEI. The length of the CDR3 is 11 residues.

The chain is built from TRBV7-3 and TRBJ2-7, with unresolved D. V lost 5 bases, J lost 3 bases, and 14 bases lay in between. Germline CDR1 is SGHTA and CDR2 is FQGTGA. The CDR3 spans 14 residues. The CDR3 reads CASSPTGRYYEQYF. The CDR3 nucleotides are TGTGCCAGCAGCCCGACGGGCCGCTACTACGAGCAGTACTTC.

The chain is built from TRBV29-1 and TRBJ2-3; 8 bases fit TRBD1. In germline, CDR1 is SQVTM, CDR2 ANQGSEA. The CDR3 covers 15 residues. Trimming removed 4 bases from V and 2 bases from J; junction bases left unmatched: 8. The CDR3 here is CSVANGQGITDTQYF. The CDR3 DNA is TGCAGCGTTGCCAACGGACAGGGAATCACAGATACGCAGTATTTT.

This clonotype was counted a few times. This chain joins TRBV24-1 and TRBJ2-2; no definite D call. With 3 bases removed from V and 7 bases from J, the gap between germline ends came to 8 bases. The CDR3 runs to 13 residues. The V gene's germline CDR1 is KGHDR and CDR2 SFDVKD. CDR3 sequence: CATSDPFYGELFF. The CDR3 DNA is TGTGCCACCAGTGATCCCTTCTACGGGGAGCTGTTTTTT.

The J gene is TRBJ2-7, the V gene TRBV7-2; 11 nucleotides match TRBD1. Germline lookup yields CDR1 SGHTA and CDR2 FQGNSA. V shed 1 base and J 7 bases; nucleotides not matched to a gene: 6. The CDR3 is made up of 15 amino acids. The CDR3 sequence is CASSLDWDRGGEQYF. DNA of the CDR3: TGTGCCAGCAGCTTAGACTGGGACAGGGGGGGAGAGCAGTACTTC. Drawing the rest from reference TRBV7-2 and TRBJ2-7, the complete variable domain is GAGVSQSPSNKVTEKGKDVELRCDPISGHTALYWYRQSLGQGLEFLIYFQGNSAPDKSGLPSDRFSAERTGGSVSTLTIQRTQQEDSAVYLCASSLDWDRGGEQYFGPGTRLTVT.

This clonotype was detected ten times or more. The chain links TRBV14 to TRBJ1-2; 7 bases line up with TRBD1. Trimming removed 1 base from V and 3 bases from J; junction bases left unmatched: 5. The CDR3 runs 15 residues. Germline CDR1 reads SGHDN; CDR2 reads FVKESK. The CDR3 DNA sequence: TGTGCCAGCAGCCAAGGGGGGACAGCACACTATGGCTACACCTTC. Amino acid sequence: CASSQGGTAHYGYTF.

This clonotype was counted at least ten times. For the CDR3, the DNA is TGCGCCAGCAGCCATCTCCCGGGACCTACAGATACGCAGTATTTT. It codes for CASSHLPGPTDTQYF. The genes are TRBV4-1 and TRBJ2-3; tentatively, D is TRBD1 or TRBD2 (5 bases each). Between the trimmed V and J ends, which lost 3 bases and 3 bases, there was a span of 13 bases. CDR3 length: 15 residues. CDR1 MGHRA and CDR2 YSYEKL come from the germline V gene.

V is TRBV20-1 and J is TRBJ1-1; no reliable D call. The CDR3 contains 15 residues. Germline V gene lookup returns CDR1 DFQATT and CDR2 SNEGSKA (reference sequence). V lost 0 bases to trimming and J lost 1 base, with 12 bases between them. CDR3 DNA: TGCAGTGCTAGAGATCTGTTTCGGCCGAACACTGAAGCTTTCTTT. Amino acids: CSARDLFRPNTEAFF.

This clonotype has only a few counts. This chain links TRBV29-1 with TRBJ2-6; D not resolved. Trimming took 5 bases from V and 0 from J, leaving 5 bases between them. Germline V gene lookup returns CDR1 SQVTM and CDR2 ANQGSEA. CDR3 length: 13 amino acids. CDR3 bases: TGCAGCGTTCATAGCTCTGGGGCCAACGTCCTGACTTTC. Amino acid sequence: CSVHSSGANVLTF.

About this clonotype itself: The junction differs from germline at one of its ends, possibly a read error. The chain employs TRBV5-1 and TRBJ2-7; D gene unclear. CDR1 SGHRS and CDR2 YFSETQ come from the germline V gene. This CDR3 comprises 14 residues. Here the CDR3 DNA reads TGCGCCAGCAGCATGGCCTGGGGATCCTACGAGCAGTGCTTC. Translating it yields CASSMAWGSYEQCF.

The CDR3: CATSRDRLGSGGNIQYF. The CDR3, as DNA: TGTGCCACCAGCAGAGATCGTTTGGGTAGCGGGGGAAACATTCAGTACTTC. The genes are TRBV15 and TRBJ2-4; 9 bases match TRBD2. V gave up 0 bases and J gave up 6 bases; unmatched junction bases: 9. The CDR3 has 17 residues. Looked up from germline, CDR1 is LNHNV and CDR2 is YYDKDF (reference sequence).

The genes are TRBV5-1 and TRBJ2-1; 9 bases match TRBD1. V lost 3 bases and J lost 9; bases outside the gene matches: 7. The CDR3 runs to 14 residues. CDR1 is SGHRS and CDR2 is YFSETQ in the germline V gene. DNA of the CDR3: TGCGCCAGCAGCTATCGGACAGGGGAGGGTGAGCAGTTCTTC. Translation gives CASSYRTGEGEQFF.